A single sample is the source of the 5 T cell receptor beta chains below, sequenced in a study of T cell responses to AZD1222 COVID-19 vaccine. TCRdb's copy holds only in-frame clones and misses some; the assay was immunoSEQ multiplex PCR. The top ten clones hold 15% to 20% of a sample with over 85,000 clones, about nine tenths of them seen once. The specimen comprised peripheral blood, sampled 28 days after the second AZD1222 dose. These TCRs come from an adult who received the AZD1222 COVID-19 vaccine.

The rearrangement links TRBV2 to TRBJ1-2; D unresolved. Germline lookup yields CDR1 SNHLY and CDR2 FYNNEI. The CDR3 is 15 amino acids. The V end was cut by 7 bases, the J end by 2 bases, with 17 bases between. The CDR3 DNA is TGTGCCAGCACCGGAAGGAGTAGGGAAAACTATGGCTACACCTTC. As protein: CASTGRSRENYGYTF.

The chain has TRBV5-1 and TRBJ1-5; D unclear. The CDR3 is made up of 14 amino acids. Trimming stripped 5 bases from V and 2 bases from J, with 11 bases between. Germline CDR1 is SGHRS and CDR2 is YFSETQ. For the CDR3, the DNA is TGCGCCAGCAGACTGGAAACGGGCAATCAGCCCCAGCATTTT. This encodes CASRLETGNQPQHF.

This rearrangement joins TRBV28 to TRBJ1-4, with 7 bases lining up with TRBD1. This CDR3 comprises 15 residues. V lost 4 bases, J lost 5 bases, and 7 bases stayed unmatched. Germline CDR1 MDHEN, CDR2 SYDVKM. This chain's CDR3 is CASSSQGPVNEKLFF. The CDR3, as DNA: TGTGCCAGCAGTTCACAGGGGCCCGTCAATGAAAAACTGTTTTTT. Based on the CDR3 plus reference TRBV28 and TRBJ1-4, the full variable domain is DVKVTQSSRYLVKRTGEKVFLECVQDMDHENMFWYRQDPGLGLRLIYFSYDVKMKEKGDIPEGYSVSREKKERFSLILESASTNQTSMYLCASSSQGPVNEKLFFGSGTQLSVL.

CDR3 sequence: CASSRRLAGGSYEQYF. In DNA, the CDR3 is TGTGCCAGCAGCAGAAGACTAGCGGGAGGATCCTACGAGCAGTACTTC. The rearrangement uses TRBV6-2 or TRBV6-3 and TRBJ2-7, with TRBD2 matching over 13 bases. The CDR3 has 16 amino acids. The junction had 6 bases not matched to a gene; V was cut back by 6 bases and J by 1 base. CDR1 is MNHEY and CDR2 is SVGEGT in the germline V gene.

The V and J genes are TRBV7-3 and TRBJ2-1; a possible D gene is TRBD2 (5 bases). V was pared by 8 bases and J by 7 bases, with 18 bases between. Germline loops: CDR1 SGHTA, CDR2 FQGTGA. The CDR3 extends over 14 amino acids. In nucleotides, the CDR3 is TGTGCCAGCTCGGCGGGCCTTGAGACGAATGAGCAGTTCTTC. Residues: CASSAGLETNEQFF.